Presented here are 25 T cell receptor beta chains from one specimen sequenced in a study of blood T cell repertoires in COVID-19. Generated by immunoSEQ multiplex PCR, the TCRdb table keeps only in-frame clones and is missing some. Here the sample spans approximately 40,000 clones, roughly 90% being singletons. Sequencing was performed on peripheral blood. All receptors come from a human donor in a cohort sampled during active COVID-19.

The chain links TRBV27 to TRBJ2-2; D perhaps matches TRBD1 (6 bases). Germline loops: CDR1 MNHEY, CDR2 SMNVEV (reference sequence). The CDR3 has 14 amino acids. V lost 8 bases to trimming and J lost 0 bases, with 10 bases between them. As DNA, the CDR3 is TGTGCCAGCCACGGGACACCGAACACCGGGGAGCTGTTTTTT. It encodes CASHGTPNTGELFF.

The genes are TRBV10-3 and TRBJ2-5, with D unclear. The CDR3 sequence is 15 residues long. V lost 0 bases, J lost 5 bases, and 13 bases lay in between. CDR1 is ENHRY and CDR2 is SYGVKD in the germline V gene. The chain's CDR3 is CAISESTLSGETQYF. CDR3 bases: TGTGCCATCAGTGAGTCGACTCTAAGTGGGGAGACCCAGTACTTC.

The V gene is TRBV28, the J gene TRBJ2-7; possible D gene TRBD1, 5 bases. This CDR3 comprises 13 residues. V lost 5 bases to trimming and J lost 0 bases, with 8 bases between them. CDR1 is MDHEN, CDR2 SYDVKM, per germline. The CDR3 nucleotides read TGTGCCAGCAGTAGCGACAGCTCCTACGAGCAGTACTTC. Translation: CASSSDSSYEQYF.

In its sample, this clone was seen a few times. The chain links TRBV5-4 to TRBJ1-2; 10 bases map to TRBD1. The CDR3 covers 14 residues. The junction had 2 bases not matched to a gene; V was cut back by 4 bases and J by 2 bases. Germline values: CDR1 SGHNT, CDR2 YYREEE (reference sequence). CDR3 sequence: CASSGGQGNYGYTF. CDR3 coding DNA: TGTGCCAGCAGCGGGGGACAGGGGAACTATGGCTACACCTTC.

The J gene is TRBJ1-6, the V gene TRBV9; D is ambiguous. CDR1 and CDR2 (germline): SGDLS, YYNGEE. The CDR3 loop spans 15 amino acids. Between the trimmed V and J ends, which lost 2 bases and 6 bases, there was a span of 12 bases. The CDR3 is CASSVGRAPNSPLHF. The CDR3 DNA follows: TGTGCCAGCAGCGTGGGGAGGGCGCCTAATTCACCCCTCCACTTT.

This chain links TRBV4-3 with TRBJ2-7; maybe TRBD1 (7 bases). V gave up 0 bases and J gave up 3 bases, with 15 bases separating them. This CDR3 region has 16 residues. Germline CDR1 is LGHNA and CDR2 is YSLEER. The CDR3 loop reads CASSQDSRGQIYEQYF. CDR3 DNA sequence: TGCGCCAGCAGCCAAGATTCGCGGGGACAGATCTACGAGCAGTACTTC.

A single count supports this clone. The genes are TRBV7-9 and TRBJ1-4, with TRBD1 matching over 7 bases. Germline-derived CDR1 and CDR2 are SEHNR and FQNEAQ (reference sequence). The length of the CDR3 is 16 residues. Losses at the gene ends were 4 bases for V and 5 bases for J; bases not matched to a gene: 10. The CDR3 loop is CASSSRTGLTNEKLFF. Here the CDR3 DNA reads TGTGCCAGCAGCTCCCGGACAGGTTTGACCAATGAAAAACTGTTTTTT.

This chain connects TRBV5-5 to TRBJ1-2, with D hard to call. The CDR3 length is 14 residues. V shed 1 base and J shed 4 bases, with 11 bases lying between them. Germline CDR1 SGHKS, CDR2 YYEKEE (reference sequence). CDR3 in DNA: TGTGCCAGCAGCTTGAGAGGGAGTGGCTATGGCTACACCTTC. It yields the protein CASSLRGSGYGYTF.

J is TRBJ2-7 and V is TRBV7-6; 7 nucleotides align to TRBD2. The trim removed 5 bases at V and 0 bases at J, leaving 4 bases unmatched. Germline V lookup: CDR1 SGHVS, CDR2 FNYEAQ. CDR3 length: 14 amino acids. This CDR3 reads CASSPGTISYEQYF. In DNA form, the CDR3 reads TGTGCCAGCAGCCCCGGGACTATCTCCTACGAGCAGTACTTC.

The CDR3 is CASSPAGFGNTIYF. The CDR3, as DNA: TGTGCCAGCAGCCCGGCGGGGTTCGGAAACACCATATATTTT. This sequence joins TRBV2 and TRBJ1-3; D is unresolved. The germline V gene encodes CDR1 SNHLY and CDR2 FYNNEI. V was trimmed by 6 bases and J by 4 bases, leaving 13 bases between them. This CDR3 has 14 residues. The full variable domain, rest sourced from reference TRBV2 and TRBJ1-3, is EPEVTQTPSHQVTQMGQEVILRCVPISNHLYFYWYRQILGQKVEFLVSFYNNEISEKSEIFDDQFSVERPDGSNFTLKIRSTKLEDSAMYFCASSPAGFGNTIYFGEGSWLTVV.

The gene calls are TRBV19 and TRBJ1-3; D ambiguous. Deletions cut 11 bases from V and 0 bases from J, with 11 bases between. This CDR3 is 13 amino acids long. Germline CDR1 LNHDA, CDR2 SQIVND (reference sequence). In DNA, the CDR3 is TGTGCCTCCCGGGAAACCTCTGGAAACACCATATATTTT. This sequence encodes CASRETSGNTIYF.

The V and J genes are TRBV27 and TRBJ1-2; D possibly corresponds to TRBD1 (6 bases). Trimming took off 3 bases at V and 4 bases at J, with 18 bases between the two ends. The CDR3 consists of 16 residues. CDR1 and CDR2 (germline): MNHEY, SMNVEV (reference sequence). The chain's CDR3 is CASSFGVRGGSYGYTF. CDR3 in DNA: TGTGCCAGCAGTTTTGGGGTCAGGGGCGGGAGCTATGGCTACACCTTC.

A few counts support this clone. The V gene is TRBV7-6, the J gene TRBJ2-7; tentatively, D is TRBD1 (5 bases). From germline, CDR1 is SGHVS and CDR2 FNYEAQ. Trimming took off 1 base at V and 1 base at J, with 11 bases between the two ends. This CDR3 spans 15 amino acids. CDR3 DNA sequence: TGTGCCAGCAGCTTAGACAGGTTTGGGTCCTACGAGCAGTACTTC. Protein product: CASSLDRFGSYEQYF.

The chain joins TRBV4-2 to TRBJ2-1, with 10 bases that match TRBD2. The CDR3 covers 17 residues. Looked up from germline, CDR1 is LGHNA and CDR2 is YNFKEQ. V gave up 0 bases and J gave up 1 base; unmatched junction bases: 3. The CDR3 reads CASSQDLAGASYNEQFF. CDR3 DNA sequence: TGTGCCAGCAGCCAAGATCTAGCGGGGGCATCCTACAATGAGCAGTTCTTC.

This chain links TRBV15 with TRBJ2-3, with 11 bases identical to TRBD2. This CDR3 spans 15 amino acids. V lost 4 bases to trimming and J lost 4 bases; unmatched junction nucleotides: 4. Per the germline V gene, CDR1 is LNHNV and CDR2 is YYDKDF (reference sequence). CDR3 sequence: CATSTGTSGPDTQYF. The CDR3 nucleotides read TGTGCCACCAGCACTGGGACTAGCGGACCAGATACGCAGTATTTT.

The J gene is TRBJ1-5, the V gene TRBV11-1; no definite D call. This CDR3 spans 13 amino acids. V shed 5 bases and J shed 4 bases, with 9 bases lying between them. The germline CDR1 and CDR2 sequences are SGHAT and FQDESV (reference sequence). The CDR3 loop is CASSSAINQPQHF. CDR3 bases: TGTGCCAGCAGCAGCGCCATTAATCAGCCCCAGCATTTT.

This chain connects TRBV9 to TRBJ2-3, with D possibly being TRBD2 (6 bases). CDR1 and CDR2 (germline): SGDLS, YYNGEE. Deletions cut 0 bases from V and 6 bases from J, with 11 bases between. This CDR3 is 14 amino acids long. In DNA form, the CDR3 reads TGTGCCAGCAGCGTAGTCGGGAGTCTGGATACGCAGTATTTT. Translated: CASSVVGSLDTQYF.

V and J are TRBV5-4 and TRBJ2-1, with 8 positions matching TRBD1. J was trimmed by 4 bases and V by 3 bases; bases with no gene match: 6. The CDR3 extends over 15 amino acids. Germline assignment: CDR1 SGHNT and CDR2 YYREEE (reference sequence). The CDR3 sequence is CASSSNRGRYNEQFF. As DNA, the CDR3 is TGTGCCAGCAGCTCCAACAGGGGGAGGTACAATGAGCAGTTCTTC. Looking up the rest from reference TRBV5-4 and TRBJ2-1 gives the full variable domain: ETGVTQSPTHLIKTRGQQVTLRCSSQSGHNTVSWYQQALGQGPQFIFQYYREEENGRGNFPPRFSGLQFPNYSSELNVNALELDDSALYLCASSSNRGRYNEQFFGPGTRLTVL.

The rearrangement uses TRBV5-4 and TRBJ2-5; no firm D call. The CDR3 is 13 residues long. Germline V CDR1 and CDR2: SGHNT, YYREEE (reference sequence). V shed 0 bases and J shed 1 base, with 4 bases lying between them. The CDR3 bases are TGTGCCAGCAGCTTGGTTAGCCAAGAGACCCAGTACTTC. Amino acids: CASSLVSQETQYF. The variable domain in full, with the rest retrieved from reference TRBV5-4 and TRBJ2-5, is ETGVTQSPTHLIKTRGQQVTLRCSSQSGHNTVSWYQQALGQGPQFIFQYYREEENGRGNFPPRFSGLQFPNYSSELNVNALELDDSALYLCASSLVSQETQYFGPGTRLLVL.

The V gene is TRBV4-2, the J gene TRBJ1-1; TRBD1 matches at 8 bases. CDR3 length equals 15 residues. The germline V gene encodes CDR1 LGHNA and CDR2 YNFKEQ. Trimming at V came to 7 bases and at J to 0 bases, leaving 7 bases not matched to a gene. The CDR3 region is CASTRTGSMNTEAFF. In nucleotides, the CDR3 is TGTGCCAGCACCCGGACAGGGTCAATGAACACTGAAGCTTTCTTT.

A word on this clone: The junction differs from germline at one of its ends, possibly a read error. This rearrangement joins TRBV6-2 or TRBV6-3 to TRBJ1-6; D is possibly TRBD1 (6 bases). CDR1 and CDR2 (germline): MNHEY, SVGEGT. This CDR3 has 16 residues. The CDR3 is CASSPGQSSYNSPPHF. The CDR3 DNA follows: TGTGCCAGCAGTCCCGGACAGAGCTCCTATAATTCACCCCCCCACTTT.

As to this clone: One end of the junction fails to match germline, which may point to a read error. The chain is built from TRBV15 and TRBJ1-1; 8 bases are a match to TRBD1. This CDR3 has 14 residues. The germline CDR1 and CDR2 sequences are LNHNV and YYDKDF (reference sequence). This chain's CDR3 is CATSRAGTGMSLLF. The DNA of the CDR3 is TGTGCCACCAGCAGAGCCGGGACAGGCATGTCCCTTTTGTTT.

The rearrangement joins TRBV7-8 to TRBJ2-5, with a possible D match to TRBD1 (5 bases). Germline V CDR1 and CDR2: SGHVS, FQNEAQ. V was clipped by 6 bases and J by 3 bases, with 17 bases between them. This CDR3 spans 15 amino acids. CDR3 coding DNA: TGTGCCAGCAGATCAGGGATTCGGATCAAAGAGACCCAGTACTTC. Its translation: CASRSGIRIKETQYF.

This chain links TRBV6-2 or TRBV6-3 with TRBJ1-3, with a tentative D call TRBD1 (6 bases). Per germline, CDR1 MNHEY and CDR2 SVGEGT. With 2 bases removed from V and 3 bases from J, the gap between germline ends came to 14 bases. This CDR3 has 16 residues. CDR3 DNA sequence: TGTGCCAGCAGTTACCCGAGCGGGACACATGGAAACACCATATATTTT. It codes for CASSYPSGTHGNTIYF.

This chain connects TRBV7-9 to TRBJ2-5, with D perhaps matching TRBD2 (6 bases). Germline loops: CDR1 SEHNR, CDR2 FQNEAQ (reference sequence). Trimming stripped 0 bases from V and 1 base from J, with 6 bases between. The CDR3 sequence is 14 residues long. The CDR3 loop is CASSLAGGQETQYF. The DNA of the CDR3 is TGTGCCAGCAGCTTAGCGGGGGGCCAAGAGACCCAGTACTTC.